The 9 T cell receptor beta chains in this list originate from one sample, sequenced in a study of cytomegalovirus exposure and HLA in healthy donors. Both 60 Vbeta primers and 13 Jbeta primers went into the PCR. Sequencing used immunoSEQ multiplex PCR; TCRdb keeps in-frame clones, though not all of them. Seen here are over 90,000 clones, 63% observed once, and the top ten hold under 5.5%. Specimen: PBMCs. The receptors stem from a human donor in good health.

The CDR3 spells CASYRQGAQAFF. CDR3 nucleotide sequence: TGTGCCAGCTACCGACAGGGGGCCCAAGCTTTCTTT. The chain carries TRBV6-1 and TRBJ1-1; 10 positions agree with TRBD1. Germline CDR1 reads MNHNS; CDR2 reads SASEGT. The CDR3 runs 12 residues. V shed 8 bases, J shed 9 bases, and the junction held 6 bases outside the gene matches.

CDR3 in amino acids: CASRGIPGRDTQYF. As DNA, the CDR3 is TGTGCCAGCAGGGGGATACCCGGGAGAGATACGCAGTATTTT. The chain joins TRBV2 to TRBJ2-3, with a possible D match to TRBD2 (6 bases). The CDR3 has 14 residues. From germline, CDR1 is SNHLY and CDR2 FYNNEI. V lost 6 bases and J 5 bases, leaving 15 bases between the germline ends.

The gene calls are TRBV6-1 and TRBJ2-7; 11 nucleotides match TRBD2. The V gene's germline CDR1 is MNHNS and CDR2 SASEGT. J lost 1 base, V lost 6 bases, and 5 bases had no gene match. This CDR3 is 15 amino acids long. This CDR3 reads CASRVLAGDSYEQYF. In DNA form, the CDR3 reads TGTGCCAGCAGGGTACTAGCGGGAGATTCCTACGAGCAGTACTTC.

The rearrangement links TRBV5-1 to TRBJ2-7; no definite D call. The CDR3 loop spans 13 amino acids. V was pared by 0 bases and J by 2 bases, with 6 bases between. Per germline, CDR1 SGHRS and CDR2 YFSETQ. CDR3 in amino acids: CASSLEQPYEQYF. The CDR3 DNA is TGCGCCAGCAGCTTGGAACAGCCCTACGAGCAGTACTTC.

CDR3 loop: CASSFRQGASLNTEAFF. Here the CDR3 DNA reads TGTGCCAGCAGCTTTAGACAGGGGGCGAGCCTGAACACTGAAGCTTTCTTT. The V call is TRBV5-4, the J call TRBJ1-1; 10 positions agree with TRBD1. This CDR3 spans 17 amino acids. J was trimmed by 0 bases and V by 2 bases; bases with no gene match: 7. From germline, CDR1 is SGHNT and CDR2 YYREEE (reference sequence).

This sequence joins TRBV27 and TRBJ2-6; 7 bases are a match to TRBD2. Germline loops: CDR1 MNHEY, CDR2 SMNVEV (reference sequence). Trimming at V came to 7 bases and at J to 0 bases, leaving 9 bases not matched to a gene. The CDR3 totals 17 residues. For the CDR3, the DNA is TGTGCCAGCACCTCTCTAGCGGTAAACTCTGGGGCCAACGTCCTGACTTTC. This gives the protein CASTSLAVNSGANVLTF. Complete variable domain (other parts from reference TRBV27 and TRBJ2-6): EAQVTQNPRYLITVTGKKLTVTCSQNMNHEYMSWYRQDPGLGLRQIYYSMNVEVTDKGDVPEGYKVSRKEKRNFPLILESPSPNQTSLYFCASTSLAVNSGANVLTFGAGSRLTVL.

The count of this clone is one. The junction departs from the called germline gene at one end, perhaps through a read error. This chain's CDR3 is CASSLEQGSGSRDTQYF. The CDR3, as DNA: TGCGCCAGCAGCTTGGAGCAAGGTAGCGGGAGCAGAGATACGCAGTATTTT. The chain links TRBV5-1 to TRBJ2-3, with 9 bases matching TRBD2. CDR3 length equals 17 residues. The germline gives CDR1 SGHRS, CDR2 YFSETQ.

The V call is TRBV11-2, the J call TRBJ1-1; D is undetermined. V was cut by 4 bases and J by 3 bases, with 18 bases left in between. CDR1 and CDR2 (germline): SGHAT, FQNNGV. This CDR3 spans 16 amino acids. Here the CDR3 reads CASSSLRGPRDTEAFF. DNA of the CDR3: TGTGCCAGCAGCTCCCTCCGTGGCCCGCGGGACACTGAAGCTTTCTTT.

This chain links TRBV6-5 with TRBJ2-5; tentatively, D is TRBD1 (6 bases). CDR3 length: 14 residues. The V gene lost 6 bases and the J gene lost 0 bases, with 11 bases spanning the gap. The germline CDR1 and CDR2 sequences are MNHEY and SVGAGI. The CDR3: CASSRGTYQETQYF. The DNA for the CDR3 is TGTGCCAGCAGCAGGGGAACCTACCAAGAGACCCAGTACTTC.